This TCR beta chain was captured in a study of blood T cell repertoires in COVID-19. Turning to the study itself: Collection of acute and convalescent COVID-19 samples took place in the United States, Italy and Spain.

Sequencing used immunoSEQ multiplex PCR; TCRdb keeps in-frame clones, though not all of them. The sample lists approximately 97,000 clones, 70% to 90% occurring once. Trimming took 4 bases from V and 8 from J; bases not matched to a gene: 8. The CDR3 contains 14 residues. CDR1 and CDR2 from the germline V gene are KGHSH and LQKENI. The chain recombines TRBV18 with TRBJ2-1; TRBD1 agrees at 7 bases. Source material: peripheral blood. The source of this sequence is a man aged 50 or older with active COVID-19. As DNA, the CDR3 is TGTGCCAGCTCACTACAGGGGATCAGGGATGAGCAGTTCTTC. Encoded protein: CASSLQGIRDEQFF.